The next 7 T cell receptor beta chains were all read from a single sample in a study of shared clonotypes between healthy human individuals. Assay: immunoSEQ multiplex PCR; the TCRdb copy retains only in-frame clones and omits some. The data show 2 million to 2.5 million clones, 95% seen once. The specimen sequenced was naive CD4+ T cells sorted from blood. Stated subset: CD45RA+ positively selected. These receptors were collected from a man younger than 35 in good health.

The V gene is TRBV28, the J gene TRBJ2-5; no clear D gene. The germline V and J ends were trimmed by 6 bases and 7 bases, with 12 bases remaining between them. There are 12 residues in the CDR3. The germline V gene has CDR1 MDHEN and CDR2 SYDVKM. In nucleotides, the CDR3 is TGTGCCAGCAGCCCTGCGTATTTGACCCAGTACTTC. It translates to CASSPAYLTQYF. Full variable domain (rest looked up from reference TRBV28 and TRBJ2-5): DVKVTQSSRYLVKRTGEKVFLECVQDMDHENMFWYRQDPGLGLRLIYFSYDVKMKEKGDIPEGYSVSREKKERFSLILESASTNQTSMYLCASSPAYLTQYFGPGTRLLVL.

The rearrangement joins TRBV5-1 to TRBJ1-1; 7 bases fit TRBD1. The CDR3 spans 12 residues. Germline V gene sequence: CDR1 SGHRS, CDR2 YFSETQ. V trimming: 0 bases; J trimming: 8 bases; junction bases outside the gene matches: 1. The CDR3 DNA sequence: TGCGCCAGCAGCTTGGTAGGGGGCGAAGCTTTCTTT. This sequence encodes CASSLVGGEAFF. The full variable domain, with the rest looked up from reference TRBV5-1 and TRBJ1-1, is KAGVTQTPRYLIKTRGQQVTLSCSPISGHRSVSWYQQTPGQGLQFLFEYFSETQRNKGNFPGRFSGRQFSNSRSEMNVSTLELGDSALYLCASSLVGGEAFFGQGTRLTVV.

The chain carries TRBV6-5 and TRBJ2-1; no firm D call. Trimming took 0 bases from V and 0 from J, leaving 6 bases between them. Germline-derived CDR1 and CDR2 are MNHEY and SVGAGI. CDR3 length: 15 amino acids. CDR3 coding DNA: TGTGCCAGCAGTTACTCCAGGAGCTCCTACAATGAGCAGTTCTTC. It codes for CASSYSRSSYNEQFF.

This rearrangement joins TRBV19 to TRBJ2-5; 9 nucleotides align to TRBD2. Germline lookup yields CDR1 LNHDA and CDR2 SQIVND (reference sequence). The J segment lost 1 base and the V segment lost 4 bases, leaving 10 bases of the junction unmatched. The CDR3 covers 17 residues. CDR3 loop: CASSTRGASGVQETQYF. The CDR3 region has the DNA TGTGCCAGTAGTACCCGCGGGGCTAGCGGGGTCCAAGAGACCCAGTACTTC.

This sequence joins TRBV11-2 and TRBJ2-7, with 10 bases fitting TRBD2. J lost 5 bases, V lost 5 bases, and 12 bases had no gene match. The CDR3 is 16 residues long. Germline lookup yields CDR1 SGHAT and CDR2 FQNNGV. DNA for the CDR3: TGTGCCAGCAGCAACTCCCCGGGACTAGCGACACACGAGCAGTACTTC. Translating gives CASSNSPGLATHEQYF.

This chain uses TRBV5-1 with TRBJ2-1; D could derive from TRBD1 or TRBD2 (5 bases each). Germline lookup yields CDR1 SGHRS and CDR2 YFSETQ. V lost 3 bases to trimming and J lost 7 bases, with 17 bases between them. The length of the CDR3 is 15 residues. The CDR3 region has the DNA TGCGCCAGCAGCTCCGAGGGGCCCCCTACAAATGAGCAGTTCTTC. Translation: CASSSEGPPTNEQFF.

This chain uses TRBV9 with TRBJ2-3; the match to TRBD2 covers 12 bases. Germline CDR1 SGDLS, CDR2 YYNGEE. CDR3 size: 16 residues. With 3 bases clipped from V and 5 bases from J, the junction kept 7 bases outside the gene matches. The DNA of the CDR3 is TGTGCCAGCAGCGAAACGACTAGCGGGAGAATAGATACGCAGTATTTT. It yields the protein CASSETTSGRIDTQYF.